The entry below describes one TCR beta chain. In the study's own analysis: For nucleated cells, counts were estimated from reference gene primer amplification. Assay: immunoSEQ multiplex PCR; the TCRdb copy retains only in-frame clones and omits some. D and trimming were read from the DNA, whereas the V and J calls and clone size are those reported in that table. The repertoire holds approximately 50,000 clones, with 85% to 95% as singletons. The sample originates from a study of blood T cell repertoires in COVID-19. For the study at large: There were acute and convalescent COVID-19 samples, and they came from the United States, Italy and Spain.

Germline V CDR1 and CDR2: MGHRA, YSYEKL. V gave up 0 bases and J gave up 10 bases, with 19 bases separating them. The CDR3 is 16 residues long. The sample comprised peripheral blood. V and J are TRBV4-1 and TRBJ2-1; D gene uncertain. The source of this sequence is a human donor in a cohort sampled during active COVID-19. The CDR3: CASSQDPLETSREQFF. The CDR3 DNA is TGCGCCAGCAGCCAAGATCCTCTTGAAACCTCCAGGGAGCAGTTCTTC.